This T cell receptor beta chain was documented in a study of blood T cell repertoires in COVID-19. Trimming stripped 6 bases from V and 5 bases from J, with 10 bases between. CDR3 size: 13 residues. Germline assignment: CDR1 SNHLY and CDR2 FYNNEI. Participants had their cohort set by participant-reported clinical history. This table comes from immunoSEQ multiplex PCR, and its TCRdb copy is limited to in-frame clones, with some not included. The data hold about 330,000 clones, with about 87% observed a single time. The chain carries TRBV2 and TRBJ2-2; D is perhaps TRBD1 (6 bases). Material for sequencing was PBMCs or T cells enriched from blood (not recorded which). The receptor was isolated from a man younger than 40 who had recovered from COVID-19. The CDR3 protein is CASRGGGTGELFF. The CDR3 bases are TGTGCCAGCAGAGGGGGTGGTACCGGGGAGCTGTTTTTT. The whole variable domain, filled in from reference TRBV2 and TRBJ2-2, reads EPEVTQTPSHQVTQMGQEVILRCVPISNHLYFYWYRQILGQKVEFLVSFYNNEISEKSEIFDDQFSVERPDGSNFTLKIRSTKLEDSAMYFCASRGGGTGELFFGEGSRLTVL.